This is a list of T cell receptor beta chains from one sample in a study of blood T cell repertoires in COVID-19. Measured with immunoSEQ multiplex PCR; TCRdb has only the in-frame clones, and not every one. The table includes roughly 300,000 clones, about 85% detected once. Sequencing input: PBMCs or T cells enriched from blood (not recorded which). The receptors derive from a woman aged 50 to 65 who had recovered from COVID-19. The CDR3 runs from the conserved cysteine through the conserved F or W. D genes are given only for firm matches. Clone size is shown for a subset of rows, as once, few, many or a class of expanded clone.

clone_size: -; j_call: TRBJ2-5; v_call: TRBV5-8; d_call: -; cdr3_aa: CASSLFASGNQETQYF; cdr3_nt: TGTGCCAGCAGCCTATTTGCGTCGGGGAACCAAGAGACCCAGTACTTC
clone_size: -; j_call: TRBJ1-5; v_call: TRBV7-2; d_call: TRBD1; cdr3_aa: CASSSTGNQPQHF; cdr3_nt: TGTGCCAGCAGCTCGACAGGGAATCAGCCCCAGCATTTT
clone_size: -; j_call: TRBJ1-2; v_call: TRBV27; d_call: TRBD1; cdr3_aa: CASSSGQAPSHGYTF; cdr3_nt: TGTGCCAGCAGTTCGGGACAGGCCCCAAGCCATGGCTACACCTTC
clone_size: -; j_call: TRBJ1-3; v_call: TRBV18; d_call: TRBD1; cdr3_aa: CASSPGTASGNTIYF; cdr3_nt: TGTGCCAGCTCACCCGGGACAGCCTCTGGAAACACCATATATTTT
clone_size: -; j_call: TRBJ2-7; v_call: TRBV29-1; d_call: -; cdr3_aa: CSARGSYEQYF; cdr3_nt: TGCAGCGCGAGGGGGTCCTACGAGCAGTACTTC
clone_size: few; j_call: TRBJ1-2; v_call: TRBV2; d_call: TRBD1; cdr3_aa: CASSVTGVGRGYTF; cdr3_nt: TGTGCCAGCAGCGTGACAGGGGTTGGACGAGGCTACACCTTC
clone_size: -; j_call: TRBJ2-3; v_call: TRBV12-3/TRBV12-4; d_call: -; cdr3_aa: CASSLSTDTQYF; cdr3_nt: TGTGCCAGCAGTTTGAGTACAGATACGCAGTATTTT
clone_size: few; j_call: TRBJ1-1; v_call: TRBV19; d_call: TRBD1; cdr3_aa: CASSIIRTGRTEAFF; cdr3_nt: TGTGCCAGTAGTATAATTCGGACAGGGCGGACTGAAGCTTTCTTT
clone_size: -; j_call: TRBJ1-5; v_call: TRBV19; d_call: -; cdr3_aa: CASRSRGLSNQPQHF; cdr3_nt: TGTGCCAGTAGATCCAGGGGTTTAAGCAATCAGCCCCAGCATTTT
clone_size: few; j_call: TRBJ1-1; v_call: TRBV2; d_call: -; cdr3_aa: CASSKTKAEAFF; cdr3_nt: TGTGCCAGCAGCAAAACCAAAGCGGAAGCTTTCTTT
clone_size: -; j_call: TRBJ1-6; v_call: TRBV19; d_call: -; cdr3_aa: CASSILGGRNSPLHF; cdr3_nt: TGTGCCAGTAGTATTTTGGGGGGAAGGAATTCACCCCTCCACTTT
clone_size: few; j_call: TRBJ1-1; v_call: TRBV9; d_call: TRBD1; cdr3_aa: CASSVIPDRGPEAFF; cdr3_nt: TGTGCCAGCAGCGTTATCCCTGACAGGGGACCTGAAGCTTTCTTT
clone_size: few; j_call: TRBJ2-1; v_call: TRBV6-4; d_call: TRBD1; cdr3_aa: CASSRDREGYNEQFF; cdr3_nt: TGTGCCAGCAGTCGAGACAGGGAAGGGTACAATGAGCAGTTCTTC
clone_size: -; j_call: TRBJ2-2; v_call: TRBV2; d_call: -; cdr3_aa: CASYGTGELFF; cdr3_nt: TGTGCCAGCTACGGGACCGGGGAGCTGTTTTTT
clone_size: -; j_call: TRBJ1-4; v_call: TRBV6-5; d_call: -; cdr3_aa: CASTPTVHNEKLFF; cdr3_nt: TGTGCCAGCACCCCGACAGTTCATAATGAAAAACTGTTTTTT
clone_size: few; j_call: TRBJ1-4; v_call: TRBV29-1; d_call: -; cdr3_aa: CSVATANEKLFF; cdr3_nt: TGCAGCGTTGCTACAGCTAATGAAAAACTGTTTTTT
clone_size: -; j_call: TRBJ2-7; v_call: TRBV7-8; d_call: -; cdr3_aa: CASSPDIAPYEQYF; cdr3_nt: TGTGCCAGCAGCCCCGATATTGCGCCCTACGAGCAGTACTTC
clone_size: -; j_call: TRBJ2-1; v_call: TRBV27; d_call: -; cdr3_aa: CASSLSAGPRTYNEQFF; cdr3_nt: TGTGCCAGCAGTTTATCGGCGGGGCCTAGGACTTACAATGAGCAGTTCTTC
clone_size: -; j_call: TRBJ2-7; v_call: TRBV5-4; d_call: TRBD2; cdr3_aa: CASSPGGVRTYEQYF; cdr3_nt: TGTGCCAGCAGCCCGGGGGGGGTAAGGACCTACGAGCAGTACTTC
clone_size: -; j_call: TRBJ1-5; v_call: TRBV5-3; d_call: -; cdr3_aa: CARSFNDSPPKDQPQHF; cdr3_nt: TGTGCCAGAAGCTTTAACGACTCTCCCCCAAAAGATCAGCCCCAGCATTTT
clone_size: -; j_call: TRBJ2-1; v_call: TRBV7-9; d_call: TRBD2; cdr3_aa: CASSQPGLADNEQFF; cdr3_nt: TGTGCCAGCAGCCAGCCGGGACTAGCGGACAATGAGCAGTTCTTC